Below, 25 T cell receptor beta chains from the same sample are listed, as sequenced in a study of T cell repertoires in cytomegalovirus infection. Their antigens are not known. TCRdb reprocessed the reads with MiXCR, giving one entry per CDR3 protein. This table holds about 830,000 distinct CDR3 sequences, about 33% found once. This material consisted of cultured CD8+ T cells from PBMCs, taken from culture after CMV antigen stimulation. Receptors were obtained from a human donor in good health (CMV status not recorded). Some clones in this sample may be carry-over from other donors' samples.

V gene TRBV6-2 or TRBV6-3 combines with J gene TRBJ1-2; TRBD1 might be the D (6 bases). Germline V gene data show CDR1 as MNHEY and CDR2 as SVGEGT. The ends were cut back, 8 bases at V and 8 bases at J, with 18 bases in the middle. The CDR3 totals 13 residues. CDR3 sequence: CASSPWRGQGYTF. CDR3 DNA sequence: TGTGCCAGCTCCCCTTGGCGGGGGCAGGGCTACACCTTC.

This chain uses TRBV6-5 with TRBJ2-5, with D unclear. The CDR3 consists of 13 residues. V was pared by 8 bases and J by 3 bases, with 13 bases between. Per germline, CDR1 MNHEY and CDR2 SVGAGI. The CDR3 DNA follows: TGTGCCAGCGGGAAGAGTCCGAAAGAGACCCAGTACTTC. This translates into CASGKSPKETQYF.

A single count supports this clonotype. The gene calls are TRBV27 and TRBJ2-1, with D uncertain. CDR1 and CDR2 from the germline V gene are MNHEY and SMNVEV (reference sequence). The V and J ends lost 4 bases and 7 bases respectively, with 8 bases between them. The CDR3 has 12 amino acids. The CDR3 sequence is CASSSLGNEQFF. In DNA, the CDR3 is TGTGCCAGCAGTTCGCTAGGAAATGAGCAGTTCTTC.

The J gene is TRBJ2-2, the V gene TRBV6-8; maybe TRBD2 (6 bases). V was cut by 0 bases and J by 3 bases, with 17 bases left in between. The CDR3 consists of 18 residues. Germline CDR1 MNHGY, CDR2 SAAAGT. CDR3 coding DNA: TGTGCCAGCAGTTACTCGTCGCCGGGGGATTGGGACACCGGGGAGCTGTTTTTT. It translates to CASSYSSPGDWDTGELFF.

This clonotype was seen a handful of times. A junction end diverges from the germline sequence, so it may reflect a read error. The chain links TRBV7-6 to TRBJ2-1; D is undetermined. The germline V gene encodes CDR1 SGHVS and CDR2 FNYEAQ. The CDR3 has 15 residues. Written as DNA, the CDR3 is TGTGCTAGCAGCCCAGAATCTAGCTCCTACAATGAGCAGTTCTTC. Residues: CASSPESSSYNEQFF.

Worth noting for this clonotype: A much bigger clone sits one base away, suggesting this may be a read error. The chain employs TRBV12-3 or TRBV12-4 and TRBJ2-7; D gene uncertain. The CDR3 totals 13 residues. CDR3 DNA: TGTGCCAGCAGTTTACACGGGCTCAACGAGCAGCACTTC. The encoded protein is CASSLHGLNEQHF.

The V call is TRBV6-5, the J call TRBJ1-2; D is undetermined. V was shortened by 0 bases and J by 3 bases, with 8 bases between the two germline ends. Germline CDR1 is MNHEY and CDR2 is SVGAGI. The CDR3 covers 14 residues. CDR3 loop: CASSYSPKDYGYTF. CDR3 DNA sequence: TGTGCCAGCAGTTACTCCCCGAAGGACTATGGCTACACCTTC.

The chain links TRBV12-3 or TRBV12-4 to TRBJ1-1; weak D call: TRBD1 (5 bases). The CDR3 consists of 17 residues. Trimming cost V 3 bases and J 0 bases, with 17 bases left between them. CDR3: CASSFGAAGGVNTEAFF. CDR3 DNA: TGTGCCAGCAGTTTTGGGGCGGCCGGGGGGGTGAACACTGAAGCTTTCTTT.

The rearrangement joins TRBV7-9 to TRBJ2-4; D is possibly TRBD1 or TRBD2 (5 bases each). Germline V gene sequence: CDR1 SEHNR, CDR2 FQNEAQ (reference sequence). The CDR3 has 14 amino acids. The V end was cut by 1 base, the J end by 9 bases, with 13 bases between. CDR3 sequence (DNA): TGTGCCAGCAGCTTAGGGGACCGGTTGAGCATTCAGTACTTC. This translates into CASSLGDRLSIQYF. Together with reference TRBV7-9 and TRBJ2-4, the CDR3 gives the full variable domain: DTGVSQNPRHKITKRGQNVTFRCDPISEHNRLYWYRQTLGQGPEFLTYFQNEAQLEKSRLLSDRFSAERPKGSFSTLEIQRTEQGDSAMYLCASSLGDRLSIQYFGAGTRLSVL.

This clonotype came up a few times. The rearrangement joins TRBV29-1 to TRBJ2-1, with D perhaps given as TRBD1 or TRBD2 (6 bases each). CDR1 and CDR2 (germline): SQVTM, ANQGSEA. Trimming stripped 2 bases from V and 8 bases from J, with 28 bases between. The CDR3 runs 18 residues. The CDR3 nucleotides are TGCAGCGTTGAAATTGGACGACTGAGCAGGGGAGGTAGCGATGAGCAGTTCTTC. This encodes CSVEIGRLSRGGSDEQFF.

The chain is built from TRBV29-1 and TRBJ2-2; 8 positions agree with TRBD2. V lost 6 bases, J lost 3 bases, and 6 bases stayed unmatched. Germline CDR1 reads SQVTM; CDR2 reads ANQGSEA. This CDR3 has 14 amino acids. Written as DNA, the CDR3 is TGCAGCGTCGACGCGGGGGGAGACACCGGGGAGCTGTTTTTT. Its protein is CSVDAGGDTGELFF.

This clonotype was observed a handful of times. CDR3 residues: CASSYEGYNSPLHF. As DNA, the CDR3 is TGTGCCAGCAGTTACGAGGGTTATAATTCACCCCTCCACTTT. The V call is TRBV6-5, the J call TRBJ1-6; no clear D gene. Germline CDR1 and CDR2: MNHEY and SVGAGI. CDR3 length: 14 amino acids. Trimming removed 2 bases from V and 4 bases from J, with 6 bases in between.

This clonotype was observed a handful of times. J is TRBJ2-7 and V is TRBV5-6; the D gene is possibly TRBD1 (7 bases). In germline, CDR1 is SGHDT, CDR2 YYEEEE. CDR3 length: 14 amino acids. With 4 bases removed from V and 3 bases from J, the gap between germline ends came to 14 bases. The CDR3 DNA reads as TGTGCCAGCAGCGCTACAGGGGAGGACTACGAGCAGTACTTC. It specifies CASSATGEDYEQYF.

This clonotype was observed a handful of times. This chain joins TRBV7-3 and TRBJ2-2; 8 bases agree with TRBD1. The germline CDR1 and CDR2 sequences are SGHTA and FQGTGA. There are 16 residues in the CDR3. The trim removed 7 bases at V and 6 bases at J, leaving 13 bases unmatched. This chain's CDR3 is CASTLSRDRISGELFF. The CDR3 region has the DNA TGTGCCAGCACCCTGTCCCGGGACAGGATCTCCGGGGAGCTGTTTTTT.

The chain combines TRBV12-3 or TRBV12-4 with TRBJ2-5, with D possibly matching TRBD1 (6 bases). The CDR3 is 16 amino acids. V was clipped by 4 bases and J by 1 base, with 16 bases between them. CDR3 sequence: CASSSTSDRPQETQYF. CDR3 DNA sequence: TGTGCCAGCAGTTCGACCTCCGACAGGCCCCAAGAGACCCAGTACTTC.

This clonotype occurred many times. CDR3 nucleotide sequence: TGTGCCAGCAGGACAGGGACAAATGAGCAGTTCTTC. Residues: CASRTGTNEQFF. The chain employs TRBV7-9 and TRBJ2-1, with 7 bases aligning to TRBD1. The V and J ends lost 6 bases and 7 bases, in that order; junction bases with no gene match: 3. This CDR3 spans 12 amino acids. The germline V gene encodes CDR1 SEHNR and CDR2 FQNEAQ (reference sequence).

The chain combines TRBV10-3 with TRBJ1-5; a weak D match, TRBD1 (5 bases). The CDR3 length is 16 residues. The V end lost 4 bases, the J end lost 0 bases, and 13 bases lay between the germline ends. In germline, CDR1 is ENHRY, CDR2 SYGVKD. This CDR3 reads CAISATGQYSNQPQHF. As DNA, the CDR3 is TGTGCCATCAGTGCTACGGGGCAATATAGCAATCAGCCCCAGCATTTT.

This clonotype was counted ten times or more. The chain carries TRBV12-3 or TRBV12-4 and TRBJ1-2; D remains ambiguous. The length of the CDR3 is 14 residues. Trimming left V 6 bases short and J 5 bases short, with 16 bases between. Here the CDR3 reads CASSPGSKGYGYTF. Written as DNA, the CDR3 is TGTGCCAGCAGCCCCGGGAGCAAGGGTTATGGCTACACCTTC.

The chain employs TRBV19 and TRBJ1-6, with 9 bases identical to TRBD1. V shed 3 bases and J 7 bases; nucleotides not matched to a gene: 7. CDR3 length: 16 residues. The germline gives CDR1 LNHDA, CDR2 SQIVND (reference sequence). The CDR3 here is CASSIADRGENSPLHF. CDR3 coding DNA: TGTGCCAGTAGTATCGCGGACAGGGGAGAAAATTCACCCCTCCACTTT.

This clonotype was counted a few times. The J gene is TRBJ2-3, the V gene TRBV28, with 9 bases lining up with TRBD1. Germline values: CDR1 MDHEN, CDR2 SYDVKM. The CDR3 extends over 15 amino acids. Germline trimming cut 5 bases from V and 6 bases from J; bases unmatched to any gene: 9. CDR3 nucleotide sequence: TGTGCCAGCAGTAACGGACAGGGGATTACGGATACGCAGTATTTT. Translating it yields CASSNGQGITDTQYF.

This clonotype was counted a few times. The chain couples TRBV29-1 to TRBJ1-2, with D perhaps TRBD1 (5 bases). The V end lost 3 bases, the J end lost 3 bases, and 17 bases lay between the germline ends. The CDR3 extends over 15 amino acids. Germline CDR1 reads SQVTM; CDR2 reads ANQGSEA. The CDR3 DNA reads TGCAGCGTTGATGCCCGTAGGGGCCCTCACTATGGCTACACCTTC. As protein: CSVDARRGPHYGYTF.

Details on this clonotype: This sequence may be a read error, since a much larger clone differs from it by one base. CDR3 in DNA: TGTACCAGCATCAACCACAGGGTTTCAGAGACCCAGTACTTC. Protein sequence: CTSINHRVSETQYF. The chain carries TRBV7-8 and TRBJ2-5; weak D call: TRBD1 (6 bases). Germline values: CDR1 SGHVS, CDR2 FQNEAQ. The CDR3 contains 14 residues.

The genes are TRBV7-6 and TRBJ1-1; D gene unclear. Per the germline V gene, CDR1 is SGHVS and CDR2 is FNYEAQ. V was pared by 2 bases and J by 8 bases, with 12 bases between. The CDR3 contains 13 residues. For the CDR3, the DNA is TGTGCCAGCAGCTTATATTTGACGGTAGAAGCTTTCTTT. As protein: CASSLYLTVEAFF. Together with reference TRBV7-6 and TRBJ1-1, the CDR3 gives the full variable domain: GAGVSQSPRYKVTKRGQDVALRCDPISGHVSLYWYRQALGQGPEFLTYFNYEAQQDKSGLPNDRFSAERPEGSISTLTIQRTEQRDSAMYRCASSLYLTVEAFFGQGTRLTVV.

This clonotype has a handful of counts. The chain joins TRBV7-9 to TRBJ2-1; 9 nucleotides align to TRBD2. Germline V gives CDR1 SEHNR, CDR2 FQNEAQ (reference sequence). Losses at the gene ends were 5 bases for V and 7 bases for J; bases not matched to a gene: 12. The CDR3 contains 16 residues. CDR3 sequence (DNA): TGTGCCAGCAGCAGTCGCGCGGGGGGGCCGCGGAATGAGCAGTTCTTC. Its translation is CASSSRAGGPRNEQFF. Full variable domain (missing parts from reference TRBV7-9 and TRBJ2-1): DTGVSQNPRHKITKRGQNVTFRCDPISEHNRLYWYRQTLGQGPEFLTYFQNEAQLEKSRLLSDRFSAERPKGSFSTLEIQRTEQGDSAMYLCASSSRAGGPRNEQFFGPGTRLTVL.

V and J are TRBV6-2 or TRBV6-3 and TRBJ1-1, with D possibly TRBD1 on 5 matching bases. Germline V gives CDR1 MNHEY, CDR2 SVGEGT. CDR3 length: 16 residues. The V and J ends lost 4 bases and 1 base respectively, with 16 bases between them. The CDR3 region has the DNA TGTGCCAGCAGTTCAAAAGGGCTTGGACAGAACACTGAAGCTTTCTTT. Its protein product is CASSSKGLGQNTEAFF.